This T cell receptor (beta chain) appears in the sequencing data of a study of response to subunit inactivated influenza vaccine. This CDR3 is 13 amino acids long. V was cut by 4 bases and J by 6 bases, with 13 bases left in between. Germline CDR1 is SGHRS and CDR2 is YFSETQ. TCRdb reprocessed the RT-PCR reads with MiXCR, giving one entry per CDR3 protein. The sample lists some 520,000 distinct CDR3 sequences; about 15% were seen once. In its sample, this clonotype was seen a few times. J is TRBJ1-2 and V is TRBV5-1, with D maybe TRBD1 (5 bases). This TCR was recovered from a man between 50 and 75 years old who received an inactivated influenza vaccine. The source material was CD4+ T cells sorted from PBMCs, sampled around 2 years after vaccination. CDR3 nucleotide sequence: TGCGCCAGCAGCCCCTTCCAGGGCCATGGCTACACCTTC. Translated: CASSPFQGHGYTF.